These 30 T cell receptor beta chains came from one sample sequenced in a study of blood T cell repertoires in COVID-19 (dated by TCRdb to the early 2020s). Receptors were amplified or captured by the immunoSEQ multiplex PCR assay. TCRdb carries this immuneACCESS record with in-frame sequences only. Its versions omit some clonotypes, under half of them owing to an unresolved V gene in the studies checked, with the rest unexplained. The sample contains 200,000 or so clones, 70% to 85% of them found a single time. The top ten clonotypes cover 1.3% of the sample. Material: PBMCs or T cells enriched from blood (not recorded which). The receptors originated from a woman in her thirties or forties with acute COVID-19.

The chain carries TRBV19 and TRBJ1-1; D is undetermined. V lost 3 bases to trimming and J lost 1 base, with 6 bases between them. CDR1 and CDR2 from the germline V gene are LNHDA and SQIVND (reference sequence). The CDR3 length is 13 residues. CDR3: CASSMVGNTEAFF. The CDR3 DNA is TGTGCCAGTAGTATGGTCGGGAACACTGAAGCTTTCTTT.

The chain employs TRBV4-1 and TRBJ2-2; 8 bases are a match to TRBD2. The CDR3 spans 16 residues. Germline loops: CDR1 MGHRA, CDR2 YSYEKL. With 2 bases clipped from V and 6 bases from J, the junction kept 8 bases outside the gene matches. The CDR3 loop reads CASSQPGLVWSGELFF. DNA for the CDR3: TGCGCCAGCAGCCAACCGGGACTAGTGTGGTCCGGGGAGCTGTTTTTT.

This chain joins TRBV10-2 and TRBJ1-1; possibly TRBD1 for D (5 bases). There are 14 residues in the CDR3. The germline CDR1 and CDR2 sequences are WSHSY and SAAADI. Trimming removed 0 bases from V and 6 bases from J, with 11 bases in between. The CDR3, as DNA: TGCGCCAGCAGTGAGTCTGTAGGGGCCGCTGAAGCTTTCTTT. It is translated as CASSESVGAAEAFF.

The chain joins TRBV5-4 to TRBJ2-5; possibly TRBD2 for D (6 bases). Trimming removed 4 bases from V and 4 bases from J, with 8 bases in between. The CDR3 is made up of 12 amino acids. Germline lookup yields CDR1 SGHNT and CDR2 YYREEE (reference sequence). CDR3 in amino acids: CASSRGIETQYF. Written as DNA, the CDR3 is TGTGCCAGCAGCCGGGGGATAGAGACCCAGTACTTC.

The chain recombines TRBV10-3 with TRBJ1-4, with a possible D match to TRBD1 (5 bases). The germline gives CDR1 ENHRY, CDR2 SYGVKD. Trimming removed 3 bases from V and 7 bases from J, with 15 bases in between. The CDR3 covers 15 residues. In DNA form, the CDR3 reads TGTGCCATCAGTGAACCAGGGCGTTTCGGTGAAAAACTGTTTTTT. This gives the protein CAISEPGRFGEKLFF.

The chain combines TRBV3-1 (or the pseudogene TRBV3-2) with TRBJ1-2; D is ambiguous. CDR1 and CDR2 (germline): LGHDT, YNNKEL (reference sequence). The length of the CDR3 is 15 residues. With 4 bases removed from V and 5 bases from J, the gap between germline ends came to 17 bases. In DNA form, the CDR3 reads TGTGCCAGCAGCCGATCGGCGCCTGGAGGGTATGGCTACACCTTC. Translating gives CASSRSAPGGYGYTF.

J is TRBJ2-1 and V is TRBV4-3; TRBD2 matches at 14 bases. Trimming took 4 bases from V and 12 from J; bases not matched to a gene: 5. CDR3 length: 14 residues. The germline V gene encodes CDR1 LGHNA and CDR2 YSLEER. This CDR3 reads CASSPTSGGARQFF. The CDR3 nucleotides are TGCGCCAGCAGCCCGACTAGCGGGGGGGCCAGGCAGTTCTTC.

The chain recombines TRBV7-2 with TRBJ1-1, with D hard to call. The CDR3 has 13 residues. The V and J ends lost 1 base and 11 bases respectively, with 14 bases between them. Germline V gene lookup returns CDR1 SGHTA and CDR2 FQGNSA. The CDR3 nucleotides read TGTGCCAGCAGCTTAGGGGTAGGGCGGGTGGCTTTCTTT. Translated: CASSLGVGRVAFF.

Only a few counts were recorded for this clone. The same CDR3 is also encoded by other DNA sequences in this sample. The CDR3 spells CASSRTGKETQYF. CDR3 in DNA: TGTGCCAGCAGCCGGACAGGGAAAGAGACCCAGTACTTC. This chain connects TRBV6-5 to TRBJ2-5; 8 nucleotides line up with TRBD1. Germline V lookup: CDR1 MNHEY, CDR2 SVGAGI. This CDR3 is 13 amino acids long. Trimming took 6 bases from V and 3 from J; bases not matched to a gene: 3.

The chain is built from TRBV20-1 and TRBJ1-2; D gene uncertain. The CDR3 is 11 amino acids. CDR1 and CDR2 (germline): DFQATT, SNEGSKA (reference sequence). Trimming shortened V by 6 bases and J by 4 bases, and 9 bases separated the two germline ends. CDR3 protein: CSAIQVYGYTF. The CDR3 DNA follows: TGCAGTGCAATCCAGGTCTATGGCTACACCTTC.

This chain links TRBV13 with TRBJ1-1; D is unresolved. The CDR3 runs to 13 residues. The germline CDR1 and CDR2 sequences are PRHDT and FYEKMQ (reference sequence). Trimming removed 0 bases from V and 8 bases from J, with 10 bases in between. The CDR3 bases are TGTGCCAGCAGCTTAGGCGTGGGAGAGGAAGCTTTCTTT. Protein sequence: CASSLGVGEEAFF.

The chain couples TRBV27 to TRBJ2-1; D possibly corresponds to TRBD2 (5 bases). There are 15 residues in the CDR3. Germline CDR1 is MNHEY and CDR2 is SMNVEV (reference sequence). V lost 7 bases and J lost 3, with 16 bases in between. CDR3 region: CASNPSGVLYNEQFF. In DNA, the CDR3 is TGTGCCAGCAACCCAAGCGGAGTGCTCTACAATGAGCAGTTCTTC.

V and J are TRBV7-8 and TRBJ2-7, with TRBD1 as a possible D gene (6 bases). This CDR3 is 13 amino acids long. With 3 bases removed from V and 6 bases from J, the gap between germline ends came to 12 bases. Germline-derived CDR1 and CDR2 are SGHVS and FQNEAQ. CDR3 protein: CASSFLGAGEQYF. The CDR3 DNA sequence: TGTGCCAGCAGCTTTCTGGGGGCGGGCGAGCAGTACTTC.

V and J are TRBV4-3 and TRBJ1-1; D perhaps matches TRBD1 (6 bases). V dropped 3 bases and J dropped 3 bases, with 8 bases sitting between them. The CDR3 totals 13 residues. The germline V gene encodes CDR1 LGHNA and CDR2 YSLEER. The CDR3 spells CASSQGTYTEAFF. As DNA, the CDR3 is TGCGCCAGCAGCCAGGGGACATACACTGAAGCTTTCTTT.

The V gene is TRBV6-5, the J gene TRBJ2-7, with TRBD2 matching 9 bases. The CDR3 sequence is 16 residues long. V shed 2 bases and J 7 bases; nucleotides not matched to a gene: 12. Germline CDR1 reads MNHEY; CDR2 reads SVGAGI. The DNA for the CDR3 is TGTGCCAGCAGTTACCTGCGGGTAGCGGGAGAGTGGGAGCAGTACTTC. It encodes CASSYLRVAGEWEQYF.

This clone was seen just once. The chain joins TRBV6-6 to TRBJ1-5, with unresolved D. With 6 bases removed from V and 5 bases from J, the gap between germline ends came to 11 bases. The CDR3 loop spans 13 amino acids. Germline-derived CDR1 and CDR2 are MNHNY and SVGAGI (reference sequence). CDR3 loop: CASRRVRDQPQHF. In DNA, the CDR3 is TGTGCCAGCAGACGAGTGAGGGATCAGCCCCAGCATTTT.

The rearrangement joins TRBV5-1 to TRBJ1-6, with 7 bases aligning to TRBD1. The CDR3 contains 16 residues. V trimming: 4 bases; J trimming: 6 bases; junction bases outside the gene matches: 10. Germline assignment: CDR1 SGHRS and CDR2 YFSETQ. The CDR3 coding sequence is TGCGCCAGCAGCATGACAGGGACAAATGTTAATTCACCCCTCCACTTT. Amino acid sequence: CASSMTGTNVNSPLHF.

As DNA, the CDR3 is TGTGCCAGCAGCTCCGGACAGGGGGGCTCCTACAATGAGCAGTTCTTC. Amino acid sequence: CASSSGQGGSYNEQFF. The chain combines TRBV7-3 with TRBJ2-1; TRBD1 aligns across 10 bases. Germline V lookup: CDR1 SGHTA, CDR2 FQGTGA. Trimming removed 4 bases from V and 0 bases from J; junction bases left unmatched: 3. The CDR3 totals 16 residues.

The rearrangement links TRBV5-1 to TRBJ2-7; D not resolved. Germline CDR1 reads SGHRS; CDR2 reads YFSETQ. V gave up 0 bases and J gave up 3 bases, with 10 bases separating them. This CDR3 is built from 14 residues. In DNA, the CDR3 is TGCGCCAGCAGCTTGGTCGGGTACGGCTACGAGCAGTACTTC. The encoded protein is CASSLVGYGYEQYF.

The rearrangement joins TRBV27 to TRBJ2-6, with 11 bases identical to TRBD2. CDR1 is MNHEY and CDR2 is SMNVEV in the germline V gene (reference sequence). V trimming: 5 bases; J trimming: 0 bases; junction bases outside the gene matches: 3. CDR3 length: 17 residues. The CDR3 bases are TGTGCCAGCAGTCTTAGCGGGAGGGCCTCTGGGGCCAACGTCCTGACTTTC. The encoded protein is CASSLSGRASGANVLTF.

This clone was counted between two and nine times. This rearrangement joins TRBV18 to TRBJ1-1; a possible D gene is TRBD1 (6 bases). The CDR3 totals 14 residues. Germline-derived CDR1 and CDR2 are KGHSH and LQKENI. Trimming removed 4 bases at V and 2 bases at J, with 11 bases between. CDR3 DNA: TGTGCCAGCTCACACCCGGACAGAAACACTGAAGCTTTCTTT. Protein: CASSHPDRNTEAFF.

The sample holds a few counts of this clone. The genes are TRBV11-3 and TRBJ1-1, with D possibly TRBD1 on 6 matching bases. This CDR3 spans 13 amino acids. The V end was cut by 1 base, the J end by 4 bases, with 7 bases between. Germline V gene sequence: CDR1 SGHNT, CDR2 YENEEA. The CDR3: CASSLARGTEAFF. The CDR3 bases are TGTGCCAGCAGCTTAGCCAGGGGCACTGAAGCTTTCTTT.

This clone was observed a single time. The chain employs TRBV19 and TRBJ1-2; TRBD1 matches at 7 bases. After removal of 4 bases from V and 2 bases from J, the junction contained 4 bases not matched to a gene. Germline assignment: CDR1 LNHDA and CDR2 SQIVND (reference sequence). The CDR3 contains 14 residues. The CDR3 nucleotides read TGTGCCAGTAGTAAGGGGACAGTCAACTATGGCTACACCTTC. The encoded protein is CASSKGTVNYGYTF.

This chain connects TRBV5-1 to TRBJ2-1; D is undetermined. The ends were cut back, 4 bases at V and 1 base at J, with 6 bases in the middle. There are 13 residues in the CDR3. Germline V lookup: CDR1 SGHRS, CDR2 YFSETQ. DNA for the CDR3: TGCGCCAGCAGCCCGACATCCTACAATGAGCAGTTCTTC. Protein product: CASSPTSYNEQFF. Using reference TRBV5-1 and TRBJ2-1 for the parts outside the CDR3, the full variable domain is KAGVTQTPRYLIKTRGQQVTLSCSPISGHRSVSWYQQTPGQGLQFLFEYFSETQRNKGNFPGRFSGRQFSNSRSEMNVSTLELGDSALYLCASSPTSYNEQFFGPGTRLTVL.

The CDR3 here is CASSPARRGEQFF. The CDR3 DNA reads TGTGCCAGCAGCCCGGCAAGGAGAGGTGAGCAGTTCTTC. The chain combines TRBV7-8 with TRBJ2-1; D gene ambiguous. Germline CDR1 and CDR2: SGHVS and FQNEAQ. V was pared by 5 bases and J by 9 bases, with 14 bases between. CDR3 size: 13 residues. Combining the CDR3 with reference TRBV7-8 and TRBJ2-1 gives the whole variable domain GAGVSQSPRYKVAKRGQDVALRCDPISGHVSLFWYQQALGQGPEFLTYFQNEAQLDKSGLPSDRFFAERPEGSVSTLKIQRTQQEDSAVYLCASSPARRGEQFFGPGTRLTVL.

The chain uses TRBV12-1 and TRBJ2-3; the listed D gene, TRBD1, was not tested against the DNA. TRBV12-1 constitutes a pseudogene. The CDR3 has 16 residues. The CDR3 sequence: CASSSDRDRVSDTQYF. The CDR3 region has the DNA TGTGCCAGCAGCTCTGACCGGGACAGGGTTTCGGATACGCAGTATTTT.

The rearrangement joins TRBV27 to TRBJ2-2; 10 nucleotides line up with TRBD2. The CDR3 consists of 17 residues. Per germline, CDR1 MNHEY and CDR2 SMNVEV (reference sequence). Germline trimming cut 4 bases from V and 6 bases from J; bases unmatched to any gene: 11. The CDR3 nucleotides are TGTGCCAGCAGTTCTACTCTTCTAGCGGGAGCGGCCGGGGAGCTGTTTTTT. Protein sequence: CASSSTLLAGAAGELFF.

The chain is built from TRBV5-8 and TRBJ1-3; 7 nucleotides agree with TRBD1. This CDR3 is built from 15 residues. Germline lookup yields CDR1 SGHTS and CDR2 YDEGEE. V lost 2 bases, J lost 0 bases, and 2 bases stayed unmatched. CDR3 DNA sequence: TGTGCCAGCAGCTTCGACAGGGCCTCTGGAAACACCATATATTTT. Amino acid sequence: CASSFDRASGNTIYF.

V gene TRBV5-4 combines with J gene TRBJ2-1; D not certain. CDR1 is SGHNT, CDR2 YYREEE, per germline (reference sequence). The CDR3 covers 15 residues. V lost 1 base, J lost 3 bases, and 11 bases lay in between. CDR3 DNA sequence: TGTGCCAGCAGCTTGAAAACAGCCAACTACAATGAGCAGTTCTTC. This sequence encodes CASSLKTANYNEQFF.

The chain joins TRBV18 to TRBJ2-7, with no clear D. Looked up from germline, CDR1 is KGHSH and CDR2 is LQKENI. The CDR3 has 14 amino acids. V dropped 2 bases and J dropped 3 bases, with 11 bases sitting between them. In nucleotides, the CDR3 is TGTGCCAGCTCACCATGGGCTTTAGGCTACGAGCAGTACTTC. Its translation is CASSPWALGYEQYF.